What follows are 15 T cell receptor beta chains derived from one specimen sequenced in a study of CXCR3-negative and CXCR3-positive naive CD8 T cells (dated by TCRdb to between 2017 and 2020). The paper's findings and limits, for the study overall: Compared with CXCR3-negative naive cells, CXCR3-positive naive cells had TRB CDR3s with higher hydrophobicity (lower Kidera factor 4), lower energy, and higher strength and volume indices.

The sequencer listed for this sample is NextSeq 550. The Human TCR Profiling Kit (MiLaboratory) was used to make UMI-labeled 5' RACE TRB cDNA libraries. TCRdb reprocessed the reads and lists each CDR3 protein sequence as a single entry, with no DNA. The sample table includes nearly 110,000 distinct CDR3 sequences. Of the sample, 0.35% to 0.4% is held by the ten largest clones. Their antigens remain unidentified. The sequenced sample was naive CXCR3+ CD8+ T cells from blood. Sample cell subset or site, as interpreted from the label and publication: CD45RO-CCR7+CD27+CD95- naive CD8+ T cells expressing CXCR3 (TNR3+). Source of these receptors: a human donor in good health. Some clones in this sample may be carry-over from other donors' samples.

The V call is TRBV10-2, the J call TRBJ2-5; TCRdb gives TRBD2 as the D gene, but with no DNA this cannot be confirmed. Germline CDR1 WSHSY, CDR2 SAAADI. The CDR3 is 19 residues long. This chain's CDR3 is CASSESTGLAGEYQETQYF.

The chain recombines TRBV28 with TRBJ2-1. The CDR3 runs to 15 residues. Germline CDR1 MDHEN, CDR2 SYDVKM. The CDR3 sequence: CASRPNLGSYNEQFF. Looking up the rest from reference TRBV28 and TRBJ2-1 gives the full variable domain: DVKVTQSSRYLVKRTGEKVFLECVQDMDHENMFWYRQDPGLGLRLIYFSYDVKMKEKGDIPEGYSVSREKKERFSLILESASTNQTSMYLCASRPNLGSYNEQFFGPGTRLTVL.

V usage is TRBV19 and J usage is TRBJ1-1; as DNA is missing, the TRBD1 call by TCRdb cannot be tested. Germline CDR1 LNHDA, CDR2 SQIVND (reference sequence). The length of the CDR3 is 13 residues. This CDR3 reads CASSTGAVTEAFF.

The chain links TRBV4-2 to TRBJ2-3; TCRdb names TRBD2, which stays unverified in the absence of DNA. Germline V lookup: CDR1 LGHNA, CDR2 YNFKEQ. The CDR3 totals 15 residues. The CDR3 here is CASSQARGAVDTKYF.

This sequence joins TRBV5-6 and TRBJ1-2. CDR1 and CDR2 (germline): SGHDT, YYEEEE. This CDR3 comprises 13 residues. The CDR3 here is CASSLDQGYGYTF.

The V call is TRBV6-2 or TRBV6-3, the J call TRBJ2-3. CDR1 and CDR2 (germline): MNHEY, SVGEGT. CDR3 length: 13 amino acids. The CDR3 is CATIKLLEDTQYF.

The J gene is TRBJ2-3, the V gene TRBV11-3; with no DNA, the TCRdb D assignment of TRBD1 cannot be verified. Germline CDR1 and CDR2: SGHNT and YENEEA. The CDR3 extends over 15 amino acids. The CDR3: CASSSAGHSTDTQYF.

The genes are TRBV29-1 and TRBJ2-7; the D call from TCRdb, TRBD1, cannot be confirmed without DNA. Per germline, CDR1 SQVTM and CDR2 ANQGSEA. The CDR3 length is 14 residues. The CDR3 is CSVEGHESSYEQYF.

V is TRBV14 and J is TRBJ2-7. CDR3 size: 15 residues. Germline CDR1 reads SGHDN; CDR2 reads FVKESK. CDR3 protein: CASSQAPLDSYEQYF.

The rearrangement joins TRBV6-6 to TRBJ2-3. The CDR3 covers 15 residues. Looked up from germline, CDR1 is MNHNY and CDR2 is SVGAGI (reference sequence). The CDR3 reads CASSYPPEGTDTQYF.

V and J are TRBV4-3 and TRBJ1-6; there is no DNA to check the TCRdb D call of TRBD1. This CDR3 has 15 amino acids. The V gene's germline CDR1 is LGHNA and CDR2 YSLEER. This chain's CDR3 is CASSQDRDSRSPLHF.

The chain uses TRBV7-9 and TRBJ2-4. The V gene's germline CDR1 is SEHNR and CDR2 FQNEAQ (reference sequence). This CDR3 has 15 residues. The chain's CDR3 is CASSLGSLAKNIQYF.

This sequence joins TRBV29-1 and TRBJ2-1; the D call from TCRdb, TRBD2, cannot be confirmed without DNA. Germline CDR1 SQVTM, CDR2 ANQGSEA. This CDR3 spans 17 amino acids. The CDR3 sequence is CSGSAPIGGGALDEQFF.

The genes are TRBV7-7 and TRBJ2-1; there is no DNA to check the TCRdb D call of TRBD2. CDR3 length: 16 amino acids. Germline V gene sequence: CDR1 SSHAT, CDR2 FNYEAQ (reference sequence). CDR3 loop: CASSLALTSGNNEQFF.

This CDR3 is CASSLGPRKTGVNQPQHF. The chain is built from TRBV7-2 and TRBJ1-5; TCRdb proposes TRBD1, but this gene call is untestable without DNA. Germline CDR1 is SGHTA and CDR2 is FQGNSA. The CDR3 runs to 18 residues.